The 17 T cell receptor beta chains below all came from one sample that was sequenced in a study of blood T cell repertoires in COVID-19. Libraries were prepared by immunoSEQ multiplex PCR; TCRdb keeps only in-frame clonotypes and omits some of them. The data contain 250,000 to 300,000 clones, roughly 90% of them seen just once; the ten biggest clones take up 3%. Sequencing input: peripheral blood. These receptors came from a woman in her 30s with active or convalescent COVID-19.

This clone has just one count. The V and J genes are TRBV10-3 and TRBJ2-5; tentatively, D is TRBD1 (6 bases). Germline V gene data show CDR1 as ENHRY and CDR2 as SYGVKD. The germline V and J ends were trimmed by 0 bases and 4 bases, with 6 bases remaining between them. The CDR3 has 13 residues. The CDR3 protein is CAISESRGETQYF. The CDR3 DNA sequence: TGTGCCATCAGTGAGTCCAGGGGAGAGACCCAGTACTTC.

This clone was seen a handful of times. This chain uses TRBV7-3 with TRBJ2-1; 11 bases agree with TRBD1. This CDR3 has 14 residues. The germline V gene has CDR1 SGHTA and CDR2 FQGTGA. Trimming took 5 bases from V and 7 from J; bases not matched to a gene: 4. The CDR3 is CASSPDRGRNEQFF. In nucleotides, the CDR3 is TGTGCCAGCAGCCCGGACAGGGGGCGGAATGAGCAGTTCTTC.

This rearrangement joins TRBV19 to TRBJ2-2; tentatively, D is TRBD2 (5 bases). The CDR3 has 15 residues. CDR1 and CDR2 from the germline V gene are LNHDA and SQIVND (reference sequence). Trimming left V 5 bases short and J 1 base short, with 11 bases between. The CDR3 sequence: CASSSVGRNTGELFF. Here the CDR3 DNA reads TGTGCCAGTAGTTCAGTGGGGAGGAACACCGGGGAGCTGTTTTTT. The whole variable domain, remainder taken from reference TRBV19 and TRBJ2-2, is DGGITQSPKYLFRKEGQNVTLSCEQNLNHDAMYWYRQDPGQGLRLIYYSQIVNDFQKGDIAEGYSVSREKKESFPLTVTSAQKNPTAFYLCASSSVGRNTGELFFGEGSRLTVL.

This sequence joins TRBV7-9 and TRBJ1-2; the D is unclear. Deletions cut 4 bases from V and 3 bases from J, with 15 bases between. Germline V lookup: CDR1 SEHNR, CDR2 FQNEAQ (reference sequence). The CDR3 is made up of 15 amino acids. The CDR3 nucleotides read TGTGCCAGCAGCTCACCAGCGGGTAGCGACTATGGCTACACCTTC. Its translation: CASSSPAGSDYGYTF. Looking up the rest from reference TRBV7-9 and TRBJ1-2 gives the full variable domain: DTGVSQNPRHKITKRGQNVTFRCDPISEHNRLYWYRQTLGQGPEFLTYFQNEAQLEKSRLLSDRFSAERPKGSFSTLEIQRTEQGDSAMYLCASSSPAGSDYGYTFGSGTRLTVV.

The chain's CDR3 is CAWSKGQSNEKLFF. CDR3 bases: TGTGCCTGGTCAAAGGGACAGTCTAATGAAAAACTGTTTTTT. V usage is TRBV30 and J usage is TRBJ1-4; 7 bases map to TRBD1. CDR1 is GTSNPN and CDR2 is SVGIG in the germline V gene (reference sequence). CDR3 length: 14 amino acids. V shed 5 bases and J 3 bases; nucleotides not matched to a gene: 6.

This clone appeared once. This chain uses TRBV11-1 with TRBJ1-2, with 7 bases lining up with TRBD1. Trimming cost V 1 base and J 5 bases; bases outside gene matches: 7. Looked up from germline, CDR1 is SGHAT and CDR2 is FQDESV (reference sequence). The CDR3 sequence is 15 residues long. Written as DNA, the CDR3 is TGTGCCAGCAGCTTAGTGCCAGGGGGAGCTTATGGCTACACCTTC. Translating it yields CASSLVPGGAYGYTF.

This sequence joins TRBV7-3 and TRBJ2-7; 7 positions agree with TRBD2. The CDR3 is made up of 14 amino acids. V lost 4 bases, J lost 0 bases, and 3 bases stayed unmatched. Germline V gene data show CDR1 as SGHTA and CDR2 as FQGTGA. Here the CDR3 DNA reads TGTGCCAGCAGCTATGGCGGGAGCTCCTACGAGCAGTACTTC. Translating it yields CASSYGGSSYEQYF. Filled out from reference TRBV7-3 and TRBJ2-7, the complete variable domain reads GAGVSQTPSNKVTEKGKYVELRCDPISGHTALYWYRQSLGQGPEFLIYFQGTGAADDSGLPNDRFFAVRPEGSVSTLKIQRTERGDSAVYLCASSYGGSSYEQYFGPGTRLTVT.

The chain employs TRBV20-1 and TRBJ2-5; perhaps TRBD2 as D (5 bases). Germline V gene sequence: CDR1 DFQATT, CDR2 SNEGSKA (reference sequence). The CDR3 spans 11 residues. V lost 3 bases, J lost 4 bases, and 6 bases lay in between. DNA for the CDR3: TGCAGTGCTAGGAGGGCAGAGACCCAGTACTTC. It yields the protein CSARRAETQYF.

The J gene is TRBJ2-1, the V gene TRBV14, with TRBD2 identical over 10 bases. The ends lost 1 base at V and 6 bases at J; junction bases unmatched: 15. The V gene's germline CDR1 is SGHDN and CDR2 FVKESK. This CDR3 region has 19 residues. CDR3 in DNA: TGTGCCAGCAGCCAAGCGTTACTAGCGGGGTCCCGATTCGGCAATGAGCAGTTCTTC. Its protein product is CASSQALLAGSRFGNEQFF.

This sequence joins TRBV6-1 and TRBJ2-7, with a possible D match to TRBD1 (6 bases). Trimming took 4 bases from V and 4 from J, leaving 20 bases between them. CDR3 length: 16 residues. Germline V gene data show CDR1 as MNHNS and CDR2 as SASEGT. The CDR3 loop is CASSASPGHNSYEQYF. The DNA for the CDR3 is TGTGCCAGCAGTGCGTCACCGGGACACAACTCTTACGAGCAGTACTTC.

The CDR3 spells CASSNQQEETQYF. The CDR3 bases are TGTGCCAGCAGCAATCAACAGGAGGAGACCCAGTACTTC. V gene TRBV5-4 combines with J gene TRBJ2-5; tentatively, D is TRBD1 (5 bases). Germline V gene data show CDR1 as SGHNT and CDR2 as YYREEE (reference sequence). V was shortened by 4 bases and J by 5 bases, with 12 bases between the two germline ends. This CDR3 region has 13 residues.

This chain connects TRBV9 to TRBJ1-2; D gene ambiguous. The length of the CDR3 is 15 residues. From germline, CDR1 is SGDLS and CDR2 YYNGEE. The V end lost 0 bases, the J end lost 4 bases, and 13 bases lay between the germline ends. The CDR3 bases are TGTGCCAGCAGCGTAGATCCGGGAGGTGGCTATGGCTACACCTTC. Translated: CASSVDPGGGYGYTF.

The chain recombines TRBV5-1 with TRBJ1-1; no firm D call. CDR3 length: 14 residues. Per the germline V gene, CDR1 is SGHRS and CDR2 is YFSETQ. Trimming pared 0 bases from V and 1 base from J, leaving 7 bases between. CDR3 coding DNA: TGCGCCAGCAGCTTGGCGCGGAAGAACACTGAAGCTTTCTTT. Protein: CASSLARKNTEAFF.

The V gene is TRBV5-1, the J gene TRBJ1-1; TRBD1 aligns across 7 bases. CDR3 size: 14 residues. J was trimmed by 3 bases and V by 2 bases; bases with no gene match: 4. Germline V gene data show CDR1 as SGHRS and CDR2 as YFSETQ. CDR3 DNA: TGCGCCAGCAGCTTCGACAGGGTACACACTGAAGCTTTCTTT. Translated, it gives CASSFDRVHTEAFF. Filled out from reference TRBV5-1 and TRBJ1-1, the complete variable domain reads KAGVTQTPRYLIKTRGQQVTLSCSPISGHRSVSWYQQTPGQGLQFLFEYFSETQRNKGNFPGRFSGRQFSNSRSEMNVSTLELGDSALYLCASSFDRVHTEAFFGQGTRLTVV.

This clone came up a few times. The V gene is TRBV11-2, the J gene TRBJ1-2, with TRBD1 identical over 8 bases. Germline trimming cut 5 bases from V and 5 bases from J; bases unmatched to any gene: 7. CDR3 length: 14 amino acids. Germline V gives CDR1 SGHAT, CDR2 FQNNGV. CDR3 in amino acids: CASSGQGARYGYTF. The CDR3 nucleotides are TGTGCCAGCAGCGGTCAGGGGGCGCGATATGGCTACACCTTC.

This clone was found once. This sequence joins TRBV6-2 or TRBV6-3 and TRBJ1-6; 7 nucleotides line up with TRBD1. This CDR3 has 14 amino acids. Germline V gene sequence: CDR1 MNHEY, CDR2 SVGEGT. Trimming took 2 bases from V and 10 from J; bases not matched to a gene: 5. The CDR3: CASSYGTVGSPLHF. In DNA, the CDR3 is TGTGCCAGCAGTTACGGGACAGTCGGATCACCCCTCCACTTT.

This clone was picked up a small number of times. The same CDR3 arises from other DNA sequences in this sample as well. The rearrangement joins TRBV4-3 to TRBJ1-2, with D maybe TRBD1 (5 bases). V lost 1 base to trimming and J lost 0 bases, with 9 bases between them. CDR1 is LGHNA and CDR2 is YSLEER in the germline V gene. The CDR3 contains 15 residues. DNA of the CDR3: TGCGCCAGCAGCCAAGCGTCGACAGCTAACTATGGCTACACCTTC. This translates into CASSQASTANYGYTF.